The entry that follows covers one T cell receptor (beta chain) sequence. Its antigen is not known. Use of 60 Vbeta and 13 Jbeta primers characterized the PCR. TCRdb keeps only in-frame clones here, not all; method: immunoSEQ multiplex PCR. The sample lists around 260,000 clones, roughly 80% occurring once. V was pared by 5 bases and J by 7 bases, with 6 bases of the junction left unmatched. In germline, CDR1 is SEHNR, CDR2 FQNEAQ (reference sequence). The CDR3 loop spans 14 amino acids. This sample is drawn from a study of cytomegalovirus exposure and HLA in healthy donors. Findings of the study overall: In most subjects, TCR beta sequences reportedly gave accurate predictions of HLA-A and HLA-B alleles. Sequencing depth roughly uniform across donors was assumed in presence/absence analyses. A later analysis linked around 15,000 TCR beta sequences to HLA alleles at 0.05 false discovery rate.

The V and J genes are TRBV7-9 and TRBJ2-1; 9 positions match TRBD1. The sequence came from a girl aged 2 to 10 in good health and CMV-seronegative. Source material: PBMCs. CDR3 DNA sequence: TGTGCCAGCAGCAACCGGGACAGGGAAAATGAGCAGTTCTTC. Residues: CASSNRDRENEQFF. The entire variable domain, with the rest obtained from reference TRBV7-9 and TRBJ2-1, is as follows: DTGVSQNPRHKITKRGQNVTFRCDPISEHNRLYWYRQTLGQGPEFLTYFQNEAQLEKSRLLSDRFSAERPKGSFSTLEIQRTEQGDSAMYLCASSNRDRENEQFFGPGTRLTVL.